This TCR beta chain was found in a study of blood T cell repertoires in COVID-19. Measured with immunoSEQ multiplex PCR; TCRdb has only the in-frame clones, and not every one. The sample holds some 47,000 clones, 90% seen once. The TCR sequence derives from a man between 65 and 85 years old with acute or convalescent COVID-19. Sequencing was done on a sample of peripheral blood.

The CDR3 loop reads CASSLTQSYEQYF. The CDR3 nucleotides read TGTGCCAGCAGCTTAACGCAGTCCTACGAGCAGTACTTC. The chain uses TRBV11-2 and TRBJ2-7; D is unclear. Germline V gene sequence: CDR1 SGHAT, CDR2 FQNNGV. Trimming stripped 2 bases from V and 1 base from J, with 6 bases between. The CDR3 totals 13 residues.